This TCR beta chain was captured by sequencing in a study of blood T cell repertoires in COVID-19. J lost 8 bases, V lost 5 bases, and 10 bases had no gene match. CDR1 SGHTA and CDR2 FQGTGA come from the germline V gene. The CDR3 is 15 amino acids. Generated by immunoSEQ multiplex PCR, the TCRdb table keeps only in-frame clones and is missing some. Of approximately 69,000 clones listed, roughly 80% are singletons. The receptor's source is a man aged 55 to 69 with acute or convalescent COVID-19. Material for sequencing was peripheral blood. The V call is TRBV7-3, the J call TRBJ2-1; 9 bases are a match to TRBD2. CDR3 nucleotides: TGTGCCAGCAGCCCCACTCTAGCGGGGTCCGATGAGCAGTTCTTC. Amino acids: CASSPTLAGSDEQFF.